This T cell receptor beta chain was identified during a study of blood T cell repertoires in COVID-19. Study-wide context: COVID-19 samples collected from the United States, Italy and Spain covered acute and convalescent phases. Nucleic acid was either cDNA or gDNA, and it came from T cells, B-cell-depleted T cells, or PBMCs.

CDR3 size: 13 residues. Deletions cut 3 bases from V and 4 bases from J, with 10 bases between. Germline V CDR1 and CDR2: SGHNT, YYREEE (reference sequence). In the original analysis: Estimates of nucleated cell counts were drawn from the amplification of reference gene primers. TCRdb's copy holds only in-frame clones and misses some; the assay was immunoSEQ multiplex PCR. The D gene and trimming were derived from the DNA, and the V and J assignments and clone size from that table. The sample holds 120,000 to 150,000 clones, approximately 90% seen once. The TCR comes from a human donor in a cohort sampled during active COVID-19. Sample: peripheral blood. The chain couples TRBV5-4 to TRBJ2-5; a weak D match, TRBD2 (6 bases). In DNA, the CDR3 is TGTGCCAGCAGCTCTCGGGGGTTAGAGACCCAGTACTTC. Translated: CASSSRGLETQYF.